A single sample gave rise to the 29 T cell receptor beta chains below, sequenced in a study of blood T cell repertoires in COVID-19. The method was immunoSEQ multiplex PCR; TCRdb's version includes in-frame clones alone and lacks a portion of them. The top ten hold about 15% of the sample, which has about 140,000 clones, around three quarters seen once. Sequenced input: peripheral blood. All receptors come from a man over 45 with acute or convalescent COVID-19.

V usage is TRBV19 and J usage is TRBJ2-1, with TRBD1 matching 11 bases. CDR3 length: 16 amino acids. V dropped 5 bases and J dropped 8; count of bases not matched to a gene: 11. CDR1 is LNHDA and CDR2 is SQIVND in the germline V gene (reference sequence). The CDR3 DNA reads as TGTGCCAGTAGTGGAACATGGACAGGGGGCAAGGATGAGCAGTTCTTC. This encodes CASSGTWTGGKDEQFF.

Only a few counts were recorded for this clone. V and J are TRBV5-1 and TRBJ1-1; possible D gene TRBD1, 6 bases. V lost 4 bases to trimming and J lost 5 bases, with 18 bases between them. Germline CDR1 reads SGHRS; CDR2 reads YFSETQ. The CDR3 is made up of 15 amino acids. The DNA of the CDR3 is TGCGCCAGCAGCGCCAATACAGGGTCTGGGACTGAAGCTTTCTTT. It translates to CASSANTGSGTEAFF.

This sequence joins TRBV19 and TRBJ2-1, with TRBD1 matching 8 bases. Germline V gives CDR1 LNHDA, CDR2 SQIVND (reference sequence). Trimming cost V 5 bases and J 3 bases; bases outside gene matches: 9. This CDR3 has 16 amino acids. CDR3 DNA: TGTGCCAGTAGTGCATCCGGGACAGGTAACTACAATGAGCAGTTCTTC. Translating gives CASSASGTGNYNEQFF.

This clone is a singleton in its sample. The V call is TRBV2, the J call TRBJ2-7, with D uncertain. Trimming shortened V by 10 bases and J by 0 bases, and 19 bases separated the two germline ends. The CDR3 length is 15 residues. Germline V gene sequence: CDR1 SNHLY, CDR2 FYNNEI. CDR3 nucleotide sequence: TGTGCCACCCGACACGGTCTATCGAGCTCCTACGAGCAGTACGTC. This gives the protein CATRHGLSSSYEQYV.

The chain has TRBV2 and TRBJ2-5; 14 bases are a match to TRBD2. The V segment lost 4 bases and the J segment 4 bases; nucleotides outside the gene matches: 2. CDR3 length: 15 residues. Looked up from germline, CDR1 is SNHLY and CDR2 is FYNNEI. CDR3 amino acids: CASSGGLAGVETQYF. As DNA, the CDR3 is TGTGCCAGCAGTGGGGGACTAGCGGGGGTAGAGACCCAGTACTTC.

The rearrangement links TRBV14 to TRBJ1-1; D is possibly TRBD1 (5 bases). The V end was cut by 0 bases, the J end by 5 bases, with 10 bases between. The germline gives CDR1 SGHDN, CDR2 FVKESK. The CDR3 consists of 14 residues. CDR3 nucleotides: TGTGCCAGCAGCCAAGAACTGAAGGGGACTGAAGCTTTCTTT. Translated, it gives CASSQELKGTEAFF.

The chain employs TRBV5-7 and TRBJ1-5; D is ambiguous. TRBV5-7 is an ORF for which the function is uncertain. The CDR3 extends over 15 amino acids. V gave up 4 bases and J gave up 0 bases, with 11 bases separating them. CDR3 loop: CASSPGLFSNQPQHF. Here the CDR3 DNA reads TGTGCCAGCAGCCCCGGACTCTTTAGCAATCAGCCCCAGCATTTT.

The V gene is TRBV29-1, the J gene TRBJ1-4; 9 bases map to TRBD1. Germline values: CDR1 SQVTM, CDR2 ANQGSEA. V shed 6 bases and J 7 bases; nucleotides not matched to a gene: 9. The CDR3 runs to 14 residues. The chain's CDR3 is CSVAQGQGSEKLFF. CDR3 in DNA: TGCAGCGTCGCCCAGGGACAGGGCAGTGAAAAACTGTTTTTT.

The chain employs TRBV10-1 and TRBJ1-1, with D uncertain. Deletions cut 4 bases from V and 7 bases from J, with 16 bases between. The CDR3 consists of 14 residues. CDR1 is WNHNN and CDR2 is SYGVQD in the germline V gene (reference sequence). CDR3: CASSVSQVVGEAFF. CDR3 in DNA: TGCGCCAGCAGTGTTTCCCAGGTGGTGGGTGAAGCTTTCTTT.

This chain links TRBV5-1 with TRBJ2-2, with D tentatively TRBD1 (5 bases). Looked up from germline, CDR1 is SGHRS and CDR2 is YFSETQ. There are 19 residues in the CDR3. Between the trimmed V and J ends, which lost 0 bases and 0 bases, there was a span of 18 bases. The CDR3 is CASSLVPLTVTANTGELFF. CDR3 in DNA: TGCGCCAGCAGCTTGGTGCCCTTGACAGTAACCGCGAACACCGGGGAGCTGTTTTTT.

The V and J genes are TRBV9 and TRBJ1-6; 7 positions match TRBD1. Per germline, CDR1 SGDLS and CDR2 YYNGEE. The junction had 4 bases not matched to a gene; V was cut back by 3 bases and J by 7 bases. This CDR3 has 14 amino acids. CDR3 DNA sequence: TGTGCCAGCAGCGCGACAGGGAGGAATTCACCCCTCCACTTT. It encodes CASSATGRNSPLHF. Complete variable domain (other parts from reference TRBV9 and TRBJ1-6): DSGVTQTPKHLITATGQRVTLRCSPRSGDLSVYWYQQSLDQGLQFLIQYYNGEERAKGNILERFSAQQFPDLHSELNLSSLELGDSALYFCASSATGRNSPLHFGNGTRLTVT.

V usage is TRBV10-3 and J usage is TRBJ2-2; TRBD2 might be the D (6 bases). The germline gives CDR1 ENHRY, CDR2 SYGVKD. The CDR3 has 15 amino acids. The V gene lost 0 bases and the J gene lost 6 bases, with 11 bases spanning the gap. CDR3 loop: CAISESGLPPGELFF. CDR3 bases: TGTGCCATCAGTGAGTCGGGACTGCCCCCCGGGGAGCTGTTTTTT.

This sequence joins TRBV7-9 and TRBJ2-3; 10 positions match TRBD2. V lost 3 bases to trimming and J lost 0 bases; unmatched junction nucleotides: 6. Germline V gives CDR1 SEHNR, CDR2 FQNEAQ (reference sequence). CDR3 size: 17 residues. The CDR3 loop reads CASSLFTSGVSTDTQYF. The CDR3 nucleotides are TGTGCCAGCAGCTTGTTCACTAGCGGGGTTAGCACAGATACGCAGTATTTT.

The chain carries TRBV19 and TRBJ1-1; 7 bases map to TRBD1. This CDR3 region has 15 residues. Germline lookup yields CDR1 LNHDA and CDR2 SQIVND (reference sequence). The ends lost 5 bases at V and 2 bases at J; junction bases unmatched: 8. For the CDR3, the DNA is TGTGCCAGTAGTGAGGGACAGCGACTAAACACTGAAGCTTTCTTT. This translates into CASSEGQRLNTEAFF.

The chain carries TRBV7-9 and TRBJ1-5, with 7 bases identical to TRBD1. This CDR3 comprises 16 residues. CDR1 is SEHNR and CDR2 is FQNEAQ in the germline V gene (reference sequence). V trimming: 2 bases; J trimming: 3 bases; junction bases outside the gene matches: 7. The CDR3 nucleotides are TGTGCCAGCAGCTTATTTCGGGACAGTGTCAATCAGCCCCAGCATTTT. This gives the protein CASSLFRDSVNQPQHF.

This chain uses TRBV7-2 with TRBJ1-5, with a possible D match to TRBD1 (6 bases). Trimming removed 4 bases at V and 2 bases at J, with 9 bases between. Germline CDR1 reads SGHTA; CDR2 reads FQGNSA. This CDR3 contains 14 residues. CDR3 amino acids: CASSSRQGNQPQHF. DNA of the CDR3: TGTGCCAGCAGCTCCCGACAGGGCAATCAGCCCCAGCATTTT.

This CDR3 reads CASSQQGSDGYTF. The CDR3 DNA sequence: TGTGCCAGCAGCCAACAGGGTTCGGATGGCTACACCTTC. The chain uses TRBV11-2 and TRBJ1-2; maybe TRBD1 (6 bases). There are 13 residues in the CDR3. The germline V gene encodes CDR1 SGHAT and CDR2 FQNNGV. Trimming cost V 5 bases and J 6 bases, with 13 bases left between them.

The chain employs TRBV3-1 (or the pseudogene TRBV3-2) and TRBJ2-1; 9 bases line up with TRBD2. CDR1 is LGHDT and CDR2 is YNNKEL in the germline V gene (reference sequence). The V and J ends lost 6 bases and 8 bases, in that order; junction bases with no gene match: 14. The CDR3 has 16 amino acids. CDR3: CASSKGLAGGLDEQFF. In nucleotides, the CDR3 is TGTGCCAGCAGTAAGGGTCTGGCGGGGGGGCTAGATGAGCAGTTCTTC.

The chain employs TRBV4-2 and TRBJ2-5; D unclear. Germline-derived CDR1 and CDR2 are LGHNA and YNFKEQ. The CDR3 has 13 residues. V lost 1 base to trimming and J lost 5 bases, with 8 bases between them. CDR3 residues: CASSQVSRETQYF. The CDR3 region has the DNA TGTGCCAGCAGCCAAGTAAGCCGGGAGACCCAGTACTTC.

The chain combines TRBV6-5 with TRBJ2-7; a weak D match, TRBD2 (6 bases). Trimming took off 7 bases at V and 0 bases at J, with 13 bases between the two ends. Germline V CDR1 and CDR2: MNHEY, SVGAGI. The CDR3 covers 14 residues. DNA for the CDR3: TGTGCCAGCAACGGAGGGTACAGCTCCTACGAGCAGTACTTC. Amino acids: CASNGGYSSYEQYF.

This rearrangement joins TRBV9 to TRBJ1-2, with unresolved D. Germline values: CDR1 SGDLS, CDR2 YYNGEE. This CDR3 has 12 amino acids. Trimming removed 3 bases from V and 2 bases from J, with 5 bases in between. CDR3 amino acids: CASSASNYGYTF. The DNA of the CDR3 is TGTGCCAGCAGCGCGTCCAACTATGGCTACACCTTC.

The genes are TRBV11-2 and TRBJ1-2, with TRBD1 identical over 8 bases. CDR1 SGHAT and CDR2 FQNNGV come from the germline V gene. The CDR3 loop spans 15 amino acids. Trimming removed 6 bases from V and 2 bases from J; junction bases left unmatched: 8. The CDR3 DNA reads TGTGCCAGCAGGTTGGCAACAGGGGGGAACTATGGCTACACCTTC. Encoded protein: CASRLATGGNYGYTF.

This chain connects TRBV10-2 to TRBJ2-7; possibly TRBD1 for D (6 bases). Germline V CDR1 and CDR2: WSHSY, SAAADI. The CDR3 is 13 residues long. Trimming left V 3 bases short and J 7 bases short, with 13 bases between. Written as DNA, the CDR3 is TGCGCCAGCAGTGAACAGGGAGTAGAGGAGCAGTACTTC. Amino acid sequence: CASSEQGVEEQYF.

CDR3 loop: CASSEWGSANYGYTF. The DNA of the CDR3 is TGTGCCAGCAGTGAATGGGGCAGCGCGAACTATGGCTACACCTTC. The genes are TRBV25-1 and TRBJ1-2, with D tentatively TRBD1 (5 bases). The CDR3 length is 15 residues. Germline CDR1 MGHDK, CDR2 SYGVNS. V dropped 1 base and J dropped 2 bases, with 11 bases sitting between them.

This chain joins TRBV12-5 and TRBJ1-2; D gene uncertain. The CDR3 contains 13 residues. Trimming took 1 base from V and 4 from J, leaving 7 bases between them. Germline CDR1 and CDR2: LGHNT and FRNRAP. The CDR3 loop reads CASGLARGYGYTF. The CDR3 coding sequence is TGTGCTAGTGGTTTGGCCAGAGGCTATGGCTACACCTTC.

This rearrangement joins TRBV27 to TRBJ1-5; no clear D gene. The CDR3 contains 14 residues. With 8 bases removed from V and 10 bases from J, the gap between germline ends came to 21 bases. Germline V gene lookup returns CDR1 MNHEY and CDR2 SMNVEV (reference sequence). The CDR3 sequence is CASSSGLLSQPQHF. CDR3 sequence (DNA): TGTGCCAGCTCTTCAGGACTTTTGTCCCAACCCCAGCATTTT.

The chain has TRBV18 and TRBJ2-3, with D possibly TRBD2 on 7 matching bases. V lost 1 base, J lost 5 bases, and 13 bases lay in between. The CDR3 consists of 15 residues. Germline V gene data show CDR1 as KGHSH and CDR2 as LQKENI. The CDR3 nucleotides are TGTGCCAGCTCACCACTGGGGGGGCCCCAAGATACGCAGTATTTT. Encoded protein: CASSPLGGPQDTQYF.

This chain uses TRBV6-5 with TRBJ2-2, with a tentative D call TRBD1 (6 bases). Germline V gene data show CDR1 as MNHEY and CDR2 as SVGAGI. The ends were cut back, 6 bases at V and 6 bases at J, with 11 bases in the middle. CDR3 length equals 13 residues. The CDR3 DNA reads TGTGCCAGCAGCGTACAGGGTTCCGGGGAGCTGTTTTTT. Encoded protein: CASSVQGSGELFF.

The chain couples TRBV9 to TRBJ1-1; D may be TRBD1 (6 bases). Germline assignment: CDR1 SGDLS and CDR2 YYNGEE. The CDR3 contains 15 residues. V lost 4 bases to trimming and J lost 5 bases, with 18 bases between them. In nucleotides, the CDR3 is TGTGCCAGCAGCCTCTCCACAGGGCCGGGGACTGAAGCTTTCTTT. Protein: CASSLSTGPGTEAFF.